This TCR beta chain was identified in a study of STAT5B mutations in CD4+ large granular lymphocyte leukemia. Overall study results and limits: 8/27 top patient clones versus 2/35 control clones were TRBV06-family.

The assay was run at survey level. Data came from immunoSEQ multiplex PCR; TCRdb stores just in-frame clones and leaves some out. The sample consists of 20,000 or so clones, 82% of them appearing once. The CDR3 consists of 15 residues. V lost 3 bases and J lost 1; bases outside the gene matches: 5. Germline V lookup: CDR1 GTSNPN, CDR2 SVGIG (reference sequence). For this clone: Its antigen remains unidentified.

The chain has TRBV30 and TRBJ2-3; the match to TRBD2 covers 9 bases. The sequenced sample consisted of CD4+ T cells from blood buffy coats. The clonotype was recovered from a human donor in good health. CDR3 amino acids: CAWRGLAGGTDTQYF. CDR3 sequence (DNA): TGTGCCTGGAGGGGACTAGCTGGCGGCACAGATACGCAGTATTTT.